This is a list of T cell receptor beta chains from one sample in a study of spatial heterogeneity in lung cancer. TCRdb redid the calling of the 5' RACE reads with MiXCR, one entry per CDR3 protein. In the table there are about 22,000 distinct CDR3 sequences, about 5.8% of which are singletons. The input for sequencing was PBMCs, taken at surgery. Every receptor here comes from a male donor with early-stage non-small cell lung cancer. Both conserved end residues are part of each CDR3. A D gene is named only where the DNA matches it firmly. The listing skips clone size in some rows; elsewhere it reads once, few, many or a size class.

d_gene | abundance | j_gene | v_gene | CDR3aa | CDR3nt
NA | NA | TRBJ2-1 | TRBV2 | CASSEFGMGVTYNEQFF | TGTGCCAGCAGTGAATTTGGGATGGGGGTTACCTACAATGAGCAGTTCTTC
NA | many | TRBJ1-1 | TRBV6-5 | CASSYTGHYTEAFF | TGTGCCAGCAGTTACACGGGACATTACACTGAAGCTTTCTTT
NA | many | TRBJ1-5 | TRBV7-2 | CASSPFNQPQHF | TGTGCCAGCAGCCCATTCAATCAGCCCCAGCATTTT
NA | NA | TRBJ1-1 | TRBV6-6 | CASRLKKDTNTEAFF | TGTGCCAGCAGACTGAAGAAGGACACGAACACTGAAGCTTTCTTT
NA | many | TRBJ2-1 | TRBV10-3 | CAISETRFEQFF | TGTGCCATCAGTGAGACTAGATTTGAGCAGTTCTTC
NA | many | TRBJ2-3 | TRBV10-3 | CAISDGQGKDTQYF | TGTGCCATCAGTGACGGGCAGGGAAAGGATACGCAGTATTTT
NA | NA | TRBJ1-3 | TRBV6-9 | CASSYYGGGGNTIYF | TGTGCCAGCAGTTATTACGGGGGGGGAGGAAACACCATATATTTT
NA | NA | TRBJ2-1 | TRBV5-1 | CASSLASQANEQFF | TGCGCCAGCAGCTTGGCGTCGCAGGCCAATGAGCAGTTCTTC
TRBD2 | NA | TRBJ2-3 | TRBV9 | CASSPPLAVGGDTDTQYF | TGTGCCAGCAGCCCGCCCCTAGCGGTGGGAGGAGACACAGATACGCAGTATTTT
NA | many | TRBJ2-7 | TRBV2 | CASRARHVRSYEQYF | TGTGCCAGCAGGGCAAGACATGTAAGGTCCTACGAGCAGTACTTC
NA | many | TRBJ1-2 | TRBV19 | CASSGIGRLMEGYTF | TGTGCCAGTTCGGGGATAGGACGGCTTATGGAGGGCTACACCTTC
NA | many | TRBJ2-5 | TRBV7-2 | CASSFRHKTVFWGADEAQETQYF | TGTGCCAGCAGCTTCCGGCATAAGACAGTGTTCTGGGGGGCAGATGAGGCGCAAGAGACCCAGTACTTC
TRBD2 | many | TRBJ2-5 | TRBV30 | CAWSHPGLAGKRTQYF | TGTGCCTGGAGTCATCCGGGACTAGCGGGGAAGAGAACCCAGTACTTC
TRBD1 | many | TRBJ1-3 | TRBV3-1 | CASRPTGGSGNTIYF | TGTGCCAGCAGGCCGACAGGGGGCTCTGGAAACACCATATATTTT
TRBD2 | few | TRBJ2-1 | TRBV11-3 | CASSSAPGTSGRAYNEQFF | TGTGCCAGCAGCTCCGCACCCGGGACTAGCGGGAGGGCCTACAATGAGCAGTTCTTC
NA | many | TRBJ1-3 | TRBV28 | CASRLSYYAGNTIYF | TGTGCCAGCAGACTATCGTACTACGCTGGAAACACCATATATTTT
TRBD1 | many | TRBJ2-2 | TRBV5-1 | CASSPMTGQAGELFF | TGCGCCAGCAGCCCAATGACAGGGCAGGCCGGGGAGCTGTTTTTT
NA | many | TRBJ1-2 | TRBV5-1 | CASTLGGQGIDYTF | TGCGCCAGCACCCTTGGAGGGCAGGGAATAGACTACACCTTC
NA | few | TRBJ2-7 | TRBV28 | CATTAGLEQYF | TGTGCCACCACGGCGGGGCTCGAGCAGTACTTC
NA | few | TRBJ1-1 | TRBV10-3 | CAISRGQGTTEAFF | TGTGCCATCAGTCGGGGGCAGGGGACCACTGAAGCTTTCTTT
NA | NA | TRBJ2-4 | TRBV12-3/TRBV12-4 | CASSSSGAKNIQYF | TGTGCCAGCAGTTCCAGCGGAGCCAAAAACATTCAGTACTTC
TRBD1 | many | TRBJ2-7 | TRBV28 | CASTRGGTGNYEQYF | TGTGCCAGCACCAGGGGCGGGACAGGGAACTACGAGCAGTACTTC
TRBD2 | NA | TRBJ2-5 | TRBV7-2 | CASRTGGIQETQYF | TGTGCCAGCCGCACGGGGGGTATCCAAGAGACCCAGTACTTC
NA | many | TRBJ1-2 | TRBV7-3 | CASSLLRGQGYTF | TGTGCCAGCAGCTTATTAAGGGGACAAGGCTACACCTTC
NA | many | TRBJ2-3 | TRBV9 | CASSADSRTDTQYF | TGTGCCAGCAGCGCGGACAGCCGCACAGATACGCAGTATTTT
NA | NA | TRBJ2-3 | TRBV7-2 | CASTLGVLSVSDTQYF | TGTGCCAGCACCTTAGGGGTGCTAAGTGTCTCAGATACGCAGTATTTT
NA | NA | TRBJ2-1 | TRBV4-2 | CASSGPAGLAWNEQFF | TGTGCCAGCAGCGGACCCGCCGGGCTAGCGTGGAATGAGCAGTTCTTC
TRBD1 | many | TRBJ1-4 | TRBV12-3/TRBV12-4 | CASSRQGRGNEKLFF | TGTGCCAGCAGCCGACAGGGCAGGGGTAATGAAAAACTGTTTTTT
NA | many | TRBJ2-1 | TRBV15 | CATSRSSEQFF | TGTGCCACCAGCAGATCGAGTGAGCAGTTCTTC
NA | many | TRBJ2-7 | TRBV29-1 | CSVVRRGDEQYF | TGCAGCGTTGTGCGGCGGGGCGACGAGCAGTACTTC
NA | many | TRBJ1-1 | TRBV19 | CASWAGHLNTEAFF | TGTGCCAGTTGGGCGGGACACTTGAACACTGAAGCTTTCTTT
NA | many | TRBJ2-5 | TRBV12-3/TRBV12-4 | CASSPGLIWYQETQYF | TGTGCCAGCAGTCCGGGACTCATTTGGTACCAAGAGACCCAGTACTTC
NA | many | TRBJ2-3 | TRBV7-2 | CASSLGTARTDTQYF | TGTGCCAGCAGCTTAGGGACAGCCCGCACAGATACGCAGTATTTT
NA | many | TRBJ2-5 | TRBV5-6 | CASSLGGRAIGTQYF | TGTGCCAGCAGCTTGGGCGGACGGGCCATAGGGACCCAGTACTTC
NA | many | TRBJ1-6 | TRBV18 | CASSPGIDRNSPLHF | TGTGCCAGCTCACCAGGCATCGACAGAAATTCACCCCTCCACTTT
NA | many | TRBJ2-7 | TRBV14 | CASSPLFSRGSSYEQYF | TGTGCCAGCAGCCCACTCTTTTCTCGGGGGTCGTCCTACGAGCAGTACTTC
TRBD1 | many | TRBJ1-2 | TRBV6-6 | CASSYAGTGGADGYTF | TGTGCCAGCAGTTACGCCGGGACAGGGGGCGCGGATGGCTACACCTTC
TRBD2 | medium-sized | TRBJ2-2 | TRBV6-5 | CASSYSGTSHTGELFF | TGTGCCAGCAGTTACTCGGGGACTAGTCACACCGGGGAGCTGTTTTTT
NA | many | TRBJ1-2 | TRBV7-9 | CASSSPTGTHLNGYTF | TGTGCCAGCAGCTCTCCCACAGGGACTCACTTGAATGGCTACACCTTC
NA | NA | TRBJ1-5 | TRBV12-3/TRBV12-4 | CASTAGDGKPQHF | TGTGCCAGCACTGCAGGGGATGGTAAGCCCCAGCATTTT
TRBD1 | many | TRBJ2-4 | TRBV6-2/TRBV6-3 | CASSLTGAAKNIQYF | TGTGCCAGCAGCCTTACAGGGGCGGCCAAAAACATTCAGTACTTC
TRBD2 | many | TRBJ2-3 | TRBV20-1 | CSAVAGGKDTQYF | TGCAGTGCTGTAGCGGGAGGGAAAGATACGCAGTATTTT
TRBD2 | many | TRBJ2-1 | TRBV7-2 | CASSLASGSPHEQFF | TGTGCCAGCAGCTTAGCTAGCGGGTCCCCCCATGAGCAGTTCTTC
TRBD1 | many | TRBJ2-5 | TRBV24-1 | CATSDSRTGQETQYF | TGTGCCACCAGTGACTCTCGGACAGGCCAAGAGACCCAGTACTTC
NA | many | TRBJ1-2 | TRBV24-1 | CATSDAALSPYGYTF | TGTGCCACCAGTGATGCTGCATTGAGTCCCTATGGCTACACCTTC
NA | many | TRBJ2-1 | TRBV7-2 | CASSPPAGSYNEQFF | TGTGCCAGCAGCCCCCCCGCGGGCTCCTACAATGAGCAGTTCTTC
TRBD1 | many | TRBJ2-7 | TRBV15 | CATSRPRQGIYEQYF | TGTGCCACCAGCAGACCACGACAGGGAATCTACGAGCAGTACTTC
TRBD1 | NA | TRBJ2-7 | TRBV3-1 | CASSRDRGPSYEQYF | TGTGCCAGCAGCCGGGACAGGGGGCCCTCCTACGAGCAGTACTTC
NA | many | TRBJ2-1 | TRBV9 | CASSVDRYGARYNEQFF | TGTGCCAGCAGCGTAGATAGGTACGGCGCCAGATACAATGAGCAGTTCTTC
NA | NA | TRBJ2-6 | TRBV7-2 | CASSAQVTGANVLTF | TGTGCCAGCAGCGCTCAGGTAACCGGGGCCAACGTCCTGACTTTC
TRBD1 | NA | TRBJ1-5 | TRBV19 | CASSKDRAENQPQHF | TGTGCCAGTAGCAAAGACAGGGCGGAGAATCAGCCCCAGCATTTT
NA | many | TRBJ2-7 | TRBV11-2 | CASSFSEQYF | TGTGCCAGCAGCTTTAGCGAGCAGTACTTC
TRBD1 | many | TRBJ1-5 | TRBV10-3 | CAISESGTGDQPQHF | TGTGCCATCAGTGAGTCCGGGACAGGGGATCAGCCCCAGCATTTT